Following are 21 T cell receptor beta chains from one sample sequenced in a study of T-cell reconstitution after alpha-beta-depleted transplantation in children. Unique molecular identifiers were incorporated when the TCRbeta library was constructed. TCRdb called the PCR reads again in MiXCR, with one record for every CDR3 protein. Among nearly 350,000 distinct CDR3 sequences listed, 16% were seen once. Sequenced material: PBMCs, mostly from graft donor cells, taken 360 days after TCRalphabeta/CD19-depleted stem cell transplant. The receptors originated from a male patient between 2 and 15 years old who had a stem cell transplant for acute lymphoblastic leukemia, so the T cells may come from the graft donor.

This chain links TRBV6-5 with TRBJ2-7, with D possibly matching TRBD1 (6 bases). The CDR3 consists of 18 residues. Germline V gives CDR1 MNHEY, CDR2 SVGAGI. V gave up 2 bases and J gave up 0 bases, with 20 bases separating them. CDR3 residues: CASSYRAPDRYYSYEQYF. CDR3 nucleotide sequence: TGTGCCAGCAGTTACCGCGCTCCCGACAGGTACTACTCCTACGAGCAGTACTTC.

Turning to this clonotype: The junction differs from germline at one of its ends, possibly a read error. V usage is TRBV6-2 or TRBV6-3 and J usage is TRBJ1-5, with no clear D. The CDR3 has 14 amino acids. Germline V lookup: CDR1 MNHEY, CDR2 SVGEGT. As DNA, the CDR3 is TGTACCAGCAGTTACTTTGGCAGCCATCAGCCCCAGCATTTT. Protein product: CTSSYFGSHQPQHF.

The rearrangement uses TRBV5-5 and TRBJ2-5; D is unresolved. V gave up 4 bases and J gave up 5 bases, with 12 bases separating them. Per the germline V gene, CDR1 is SGHKS and CDR2 is YYEKEE (reference sequence). There are 13 residues in the CDR3. The CDR3 DNA reads as TGTGCCAGCAGCCCTCACCTCTACGAGACCCAGTACTTC. Translation: CASSPHLYETQYF.

The chain joins TRBV7-3 to TRBJ2-6; D is possibly TRBD1 (8 bases). The germline V gene encodes CDR1 SGHTA and CDR2 FQGTGA. The V end was cut by 0 bases, the J end by 3 bases, with 12 bases between. The CDR3 length is 17 residues. This CDR3 is CASSLTQGGRGANVLTF. The CDR3 region has the DNA TGTGCCAGCAGCTTAACACAGGGGGGGCGTGGGGCCAACGTCCTGACTTTC.

The gene calls are TRBV4-2 and TRBJ2-3; D not resolved. V lost 2 bases and J 0 bases, leaving 3 bases between the germline ends. The CDR3 covers 13 residues. The germline CDR1 and CDR2 sequences are LGHNA and YNFKEQ. The CDR3 sequence: CASSQISTDTQYF. In DNA, the CDR3 is TGTGCCAGCAGCCAAATCAGCACAGATACGCAGTATTTT.

The rearrangement links TRBV19 to TRBJ2-7; D ambiguous. Germline V gives CDR1 LNHDA, CDR2 SQIVND (reference sequence). This CDR3 has 14 residues. V was cut by 3 bases and J by 3 bases, with 12 bases left in between. CDR3 loop: CASSISSDNYEQYF. The CDR3 coding sequence is TGTGCCAGTAGTATTTCTTCTGACAACTACGAGCAGTACTTC.

This chain connects TRBV5-4 to TRBJ2-3, with no clear D. The CDR3 extends over 15 amino acids. V lost 1 base to trimming and J lost 2 bases, with 11 bases between them. Germline CDR1 reads SGHNT; CDR2 reads YYREEE (reference sequence). This CDR3 reads CASSLTPASTDTQYF. The CDR3 bases are TGTGCCAGCAGCTTGACTCCTGCCTCCACAGATACGCAGTATTTT.

The genes are TRBV11-2 and TRBJ2-1, with 7 positions matching TRBD2. CDR3 length: 15 residues. Looked up from germline, CDR1 is SGHAT and CDR2 is FQNNGV. The ends lost 2 bases at V and 3 bases at J; junction bases unmatched: 4. The CDR3 DNA is TGTGCCAGCAGCTTATCGGGAGGATTCTACAATGAGCAGTTCTTC. Translation gives CASSLSGGFYNEQFF. The entire variable domain, with the rest obtained from reference TRBV11-2 and TRBJ2-1, is as follows: EAGVAQSPRYKIIEKRQSVAFWCNPISGHATLYWYQQILGQGPKLLIQFQNNGVVDDSQLPKDRFSAERLKGVDSTLKIQPAKLEDSAVYLCASSLSGGFYNEQFFGPGTRLTVL.

This chain joins TRBV20-1 and TRBJ1-3; no definite D call. The ends were cut back, 0 bases at V and 3 bases at J, with 9 bases in the middle. Germline V gene sequence: CDR1 DFQATT, CDR2 SNEGSKA (reference sequence). This CDR3 has 14 amino acids. The CDR3 sequence is CSARDPRNGNTIYF. The CDR3 DNA is TGCAGTGCTAGAGATCCGCGGAATGGAAACACCATATATTTT.

CDR3 protein: CASSSRHDRVAGVVTGELFF. The CDR3 DNA is TGTGCCAGCAGTAGCCGACACGACAGGGTAGCGGGAGTTGTTACCGGGGAGCTGTTTTTT. This rearrangement joins TRBV27 to TRBJ2-2; 9 positions agree with TRBD2. In germline, CDR1 is MNHEY, CDR2 SMNVEV (reference sequence). Trimming at V came to 5 bases and at J to 5 bases, leaving 21 bases not matched to a gene. The CDR3 consists of 20 residues.

This chain joins TRBV7-9 and TRBJ2-5; D is possibly TRBD1 or TRBD2 (6 bases each). The germline gives CDR1 SEHNR, CDR2 FQNEAQ (reference sequence). The ends were cut back, 2 bases at V and 5 bases at J, with 12 bases in the middle. This CDR3 spans 14 amino acids. CDR3 DNA: TGTGCCAGCAGCTTAAGTACGGGGGCCGAGACCCAGTACTTC. As protein: CASSLSTGAETQYF.

This clonotype was seen many times. This chain links TRBV11-1 with TRBJ2-5; TRBD1 matches 7 bases. The CDR3 extends over 14 amino acids. The J segment lost 5 bases and the V segment lost 5 bases, leaving 8 bases of the junction unmatched. Germline V lookup: CDR1 SGHAT, CDR2 FQDESV (reference sequence). The CDR3 here is CASSPSIRGETQYF. DNA of the CDR3: TGTGCCAGCAGCCCGTCGATCAGGGGGGAGACCCAGTACTTC. Variable domain in full (rest from reference TRBV11-1 and TRBJ2-5): EAEVAQSPRYKITEKSQAVAFWCDPISGHATLYWYRQILGQGPELLVQFQDESVVDDSQLPKDRFSAERLKGVDSTLKIQPAELGDSAMYLCASSPSIRGETQYFGPGTRLLVL.

V is TRBV4-2 and J is TRBJ2-7; 8 bases line up with TRBD2. The V gene's germline CDR1 is LGHNA and CDR2 YNFKEQ. The CDR3 extends over 14 amino acids. Trimming at V came to 4 bases and at J to 4 bases, leaving 6 bases not matched to a gene. The CDR3 is CASSPGGLRYEQYF. CDR3 sequence (DNA): TGTGCCAGCAGCCCGGGAGGGCTTCGTTACGAGCAGTACTTC.

This clonotype has ten or more counts. The chain employs TRBV7-2 and TRBJ2-5, with 9 bases aligning to TRBD1. J lost 2 bases, V lost 2 bases, and 6 bases had no gene match. The CDR3 consists of 16 residues. Germline CDR1 is SGHTA and CDR2 is FQGNSA. CDR3 DNA: TGTGCCAGCAGCTTACGGGTGGGGACAGGGCAAGAGACCCAGTACTTC. Translation gives CASSLRVGTGQETQYF.

This clonotype came up many times. The V and J genes are TRBV5-6 and TRBJ2-7; 7 nucleotides line up with TRBD2. The J segment lost 1 base and the V segment lost 4 bases, leaving 2 bases of the junction unmatched. Per the germline V gene, CDR1 is SGHDT and CDR2 is YYEEEE. This CDR3 region has 13 residues. The CDR3 loop reads CASSMGLSYEQYF. The CDR3 DNA sequence: TGTGCCAGCAGCATGGGACTATCCTACGAGCAGTACTTC.

This clonotype was seen many times. The CDR3 loop is CASSPTWARGEETQYF. The DNA of the CDR3 is TGTGCCAGCAGCCCAACTTGGGCACGTGGAGAAGAGACCCAGTACTTC. This chain joins TRBV4-2 and TRBJ2-5, with no clear D. V was shortened by 4 bases and J by 3 bases, with 18 bases between the two germline ends. CDR1 is LGHNA, CDR2 YNFKEQ, per germline. CDR3 length: 16 residues.

Many counts were recorded for this clonotype. The V and J genes are TRBV9 and TRBJ2-1, with D perhaps matching TRBD2 (6 bases). CDR1 SGDLS and CDR2 YYNGEE come from the germline V gene. The CDR3 spans 14 residues. Between the trimmed V and J ends, which lost 0 bases and 9 bases, there was a span of 13 bases. The CDR3 reads CASSVDSGPTEQFF. DNA of the CDR3: TGTGCCAGCAGCGTAGATAGCGGCCCTACTGAGCAGTTCTTC.

This clonotype was recorded a few times. The chain is built from TRBV12-5 and TRBJ1-1, with TRBD1 as a possible D gene (5 bases). V was clipped by 0 bases and J by 4 bases, with 9 bases between them. Per the germline V gene, CDR1 is LGHNT and CDR2 is FRNRAP. The CDR3 has 14 amino acids. The CDR3 is CASGLVPGTTEAFF. CDR3 DNA sequence: TGTGCTAGTGGTTTGGTACCCGGGACCACTGAAGCTTTCTTT.

The chain recombines TRBV5-5 with TRBJ2-1, with unresolved D. The CDR3 is 12 amino acids. Trimming stripped 6 bases from V and 7 bases from J, with 11 bases between. Germline CDR1 reads SGHKS; CDR2 reads YYEKEE (reference sequence). CDR3 sequence: CASTVGRNEQFF. In nucleotides, the CDR3 is TGTGCCAGCACCGTAGGTAGGAATGAGCAGTTCTTC.

This clonotype occurred a few times. V usage is TRBV7-3 and J usage is TRBJ2-3; weak D call: TRBD1 (5 bases). The CDR3 spans 13 residues. In germline, CDR1 is SGHTA, CDR2 FQGTGA. Trimming left V 5 bases short and J 6 bases short, with 12 bases between. This CDR3 reads CASSTRTSDTQYF. DNA for the CDR3: TGTGCCAGCAGCACCCGGACAAGCGATACGCAGTATTTT.

The rearrangement joins TRBV12-5 to TRBJ2-5, with 8 bases identical to TRBD2. Germline assignment: CDR1 LGHNT and CDR2 FRNRAP. The CDR3 extends over 17 amino acids. V shed 3 bases and J 2 bases; nucleotides not matched to a gene: 11. CDR3 nucleotides: TGTGCTAGTGGTTTCTCACCAAGGACTAGCTGGCAAGAGACCCAGTACTTC. Protein: CASGFSPRTSWQETQYF. The full variable domain, with the rest looked up from reference TRBV12-5 and TRBJ2-5, is DARVTQTPRHKVTEMGQEVTMRCQPILGHNTVFWYRQTMMQGLELLAYFRNRAPLDDSGMPKDRFSAEMPDATLATLKIQPSEPRDSAVYFCASGFSPRTSWQETQYFGPGTRLLVL.